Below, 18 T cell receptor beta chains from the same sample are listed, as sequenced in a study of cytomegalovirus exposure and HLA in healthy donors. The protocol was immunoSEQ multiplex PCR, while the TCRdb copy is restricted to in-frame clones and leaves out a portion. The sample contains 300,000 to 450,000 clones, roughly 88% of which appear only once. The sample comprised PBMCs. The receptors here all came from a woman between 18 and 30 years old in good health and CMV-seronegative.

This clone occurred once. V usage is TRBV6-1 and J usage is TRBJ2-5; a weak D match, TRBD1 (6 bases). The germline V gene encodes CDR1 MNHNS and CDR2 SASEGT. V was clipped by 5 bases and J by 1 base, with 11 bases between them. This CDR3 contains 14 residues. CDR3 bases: TGTGCCAGCAGTATCTGGACAGTCCAAGAGACCCAGTACTTC. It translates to CASSIWTVQETQYF.

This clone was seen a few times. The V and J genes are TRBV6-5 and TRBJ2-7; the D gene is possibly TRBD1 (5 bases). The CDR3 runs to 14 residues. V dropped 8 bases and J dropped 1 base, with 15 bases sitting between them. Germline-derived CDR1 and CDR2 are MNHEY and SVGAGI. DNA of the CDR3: TGTGCCAGCGGTAAGGGGCGCGCTTCCTACGAGCAGTACTTC. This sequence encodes CASGKGRASYEQYF.

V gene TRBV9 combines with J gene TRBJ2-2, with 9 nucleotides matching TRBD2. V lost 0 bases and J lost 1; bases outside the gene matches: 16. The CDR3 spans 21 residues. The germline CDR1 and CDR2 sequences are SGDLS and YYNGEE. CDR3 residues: CASSVERGASGRRRNTGELFF. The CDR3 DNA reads TGTGCCAGCAGCGTAGAAAGGGGAGCAAGCGGGAGGAGGAGGAACACCGGGGAGCTGTTTTTT. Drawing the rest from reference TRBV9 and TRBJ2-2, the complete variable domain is DSGVTQTPKHLITATGQRVTLRCSPRSGDLSVYWYQQSLDQGLQFLIQYYNGEERAKGNILERFSAQQFPDLHSELNLSSLELGDSALYFCASSVERGASGRRRNTGELFFGEGSRLTVL.

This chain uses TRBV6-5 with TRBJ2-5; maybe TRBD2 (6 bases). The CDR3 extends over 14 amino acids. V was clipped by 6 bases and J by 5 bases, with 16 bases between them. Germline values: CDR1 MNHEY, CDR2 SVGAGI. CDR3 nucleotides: TGTGCCAGCAGCTGGGGGACTCTCAGGGAGACCCAGTACTTC. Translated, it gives CASSWGTLRETQYF.

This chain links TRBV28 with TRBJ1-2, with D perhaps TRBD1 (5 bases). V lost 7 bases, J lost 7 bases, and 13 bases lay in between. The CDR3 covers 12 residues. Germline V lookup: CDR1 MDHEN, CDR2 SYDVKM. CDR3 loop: CASISGISGYTF. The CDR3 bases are TGTGCCAGCATTTCAGGGATCTCTGGCTACACCTTC.

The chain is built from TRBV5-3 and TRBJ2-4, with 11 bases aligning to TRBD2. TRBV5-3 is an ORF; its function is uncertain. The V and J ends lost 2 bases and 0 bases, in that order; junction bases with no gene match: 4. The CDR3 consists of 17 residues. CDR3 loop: CARSFRLAGLAKNIQYF. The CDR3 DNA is TGTGCCAGAAGCTTCCGACTAGCGGGGTTAGCCAAAAACATTCAGTACTTC.

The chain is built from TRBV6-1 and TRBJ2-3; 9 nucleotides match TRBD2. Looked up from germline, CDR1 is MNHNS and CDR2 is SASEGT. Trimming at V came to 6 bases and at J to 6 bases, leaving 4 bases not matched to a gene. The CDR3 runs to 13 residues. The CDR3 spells CASRLAGWDTQYF. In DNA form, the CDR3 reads TGTGCCAGCAGGCTAGCGGGGTGGGATACGCAGTATTTT.

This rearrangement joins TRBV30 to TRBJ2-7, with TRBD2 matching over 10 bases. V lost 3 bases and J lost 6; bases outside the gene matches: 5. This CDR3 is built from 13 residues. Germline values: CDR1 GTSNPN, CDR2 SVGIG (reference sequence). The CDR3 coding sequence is TGTGCCTGGAGCGACCTAGCGGGGGCCGAGCAGTACTTC. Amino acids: CAWSDLAGAEQYF. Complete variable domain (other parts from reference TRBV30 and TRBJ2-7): SQTIHQWPATLVQPVGSPLSLECTVEGTSNPNLYWYRQAAGRGLQLLFYSVGIGQISSEVPQNLSASRPQDRQFILSSKKLLLSDSGFYLCAWSDLAGAEQYFGPGTRLTVT.

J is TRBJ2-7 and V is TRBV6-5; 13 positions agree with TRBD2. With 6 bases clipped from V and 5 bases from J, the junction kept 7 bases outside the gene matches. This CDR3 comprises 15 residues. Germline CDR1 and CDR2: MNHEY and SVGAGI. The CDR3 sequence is CASSPGLAGDHEQYF. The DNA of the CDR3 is TGTGCCAGCAGCCCCGGACTAGCGGGAGACCACGAGCAGTACTTC.

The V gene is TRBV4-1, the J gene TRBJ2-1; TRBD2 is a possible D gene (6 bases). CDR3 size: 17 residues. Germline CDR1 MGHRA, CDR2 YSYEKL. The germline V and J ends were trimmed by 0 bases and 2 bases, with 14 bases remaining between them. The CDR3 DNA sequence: TGCGCCAGCAGCCAAGATTCGAGGGGAGGTGCCTACAATGAGCAGTTCTTC. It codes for CASSQDSRGGAYNEQFF.

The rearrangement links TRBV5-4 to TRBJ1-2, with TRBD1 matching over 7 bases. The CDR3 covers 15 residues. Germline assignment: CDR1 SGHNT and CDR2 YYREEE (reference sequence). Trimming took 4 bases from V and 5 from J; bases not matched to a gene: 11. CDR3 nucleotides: TGTGCCAGCAGCGAGAGACAGGGAAATGAGTATGGCTACACCTTC. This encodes CASSERQGNEYGYTF.

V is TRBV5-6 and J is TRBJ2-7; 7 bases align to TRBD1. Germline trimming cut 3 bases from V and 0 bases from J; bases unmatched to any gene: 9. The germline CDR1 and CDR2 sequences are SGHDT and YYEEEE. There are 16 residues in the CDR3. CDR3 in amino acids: CASSSLQGSSSYEQYF. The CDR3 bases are TGTGCCAGCAGCTCGTTACAGGGGTCCAGCTCCTACGAGCAGTACTTC.

The CDR3 nucleotides read TGCGCCAGCAGGAGCGGGGGGGTTAGCTCCTACAATGAGCAGTTCTTC. It yields the protein CASRSGGVSSYNEQFF. The chain joins TRBV5-1 to TRBJ2-1, with 10 bases lining up with TRBD2. The CDR3 totals 16 residues. Germline V gene sequence: CDR1 SGHRS, CDR2 YFSETQ. J was trimmed by 0 bases and V by 5 bases; bases with no gene match: 5.

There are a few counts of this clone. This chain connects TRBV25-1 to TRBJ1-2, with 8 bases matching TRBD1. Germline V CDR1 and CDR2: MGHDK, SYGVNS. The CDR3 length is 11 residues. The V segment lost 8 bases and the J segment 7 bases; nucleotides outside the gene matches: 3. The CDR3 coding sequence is TGTGCCAGCCGGACAGGGACTGGCTACACCTTC. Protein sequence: CASRTGTGYTF.

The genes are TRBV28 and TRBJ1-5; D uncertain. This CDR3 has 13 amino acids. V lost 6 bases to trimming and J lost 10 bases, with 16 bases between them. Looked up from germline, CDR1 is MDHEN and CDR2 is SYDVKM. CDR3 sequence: CASSPEGLRPQHF. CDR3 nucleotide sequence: TGTGCCAGCAGCCCGGAGGGTTTGAGACCCCAGCATTTT. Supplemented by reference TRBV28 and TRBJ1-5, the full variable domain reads DVKVTQSSRYLVKRTGEKVFLECVQDMDHENMFWYRQDPGLGLRLIYFSYDVKMKEKGDIPEGYSVSREKKERFSLILESASTNQTSMYLCASSPEGLRPQHFGDGTRLSIL.

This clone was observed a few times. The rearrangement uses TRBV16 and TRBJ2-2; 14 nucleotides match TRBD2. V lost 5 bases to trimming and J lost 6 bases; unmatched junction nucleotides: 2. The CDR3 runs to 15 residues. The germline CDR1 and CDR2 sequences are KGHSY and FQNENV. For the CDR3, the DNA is TGTGCCAGCAGCGGGACTAGCGGGAGATCCGGGGAGCTGTTTTTT. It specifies CASSGTSGRSGELFF. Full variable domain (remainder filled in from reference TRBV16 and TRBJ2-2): GEEVAQTPKHLVRGEGQKAKLYCAPIKGHSYVFWYQQVLKNEFKFLISFQNENVFDETGMPKERFSAKCLPNSPCSLEIQATKLEDSAVYFCASSGTSGRSGELFFGEGSRLTVL.

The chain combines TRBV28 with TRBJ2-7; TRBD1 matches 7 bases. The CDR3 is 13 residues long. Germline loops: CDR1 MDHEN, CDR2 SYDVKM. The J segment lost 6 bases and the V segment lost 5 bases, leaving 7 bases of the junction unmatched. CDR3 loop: CASSLGQAGEQYF. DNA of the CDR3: TGTGCCAGCAGTCTCGGACAGGCGGGCGAGCAGTACTTC.

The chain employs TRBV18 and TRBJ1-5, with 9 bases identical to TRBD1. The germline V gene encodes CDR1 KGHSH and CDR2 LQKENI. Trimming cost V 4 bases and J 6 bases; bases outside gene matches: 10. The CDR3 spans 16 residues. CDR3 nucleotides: TGTGCCAGCTCACGCGGACAGGGGACCTCGGGTCAGCCCCAGCATTTT. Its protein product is CASSRGQGTSGQPQHF.